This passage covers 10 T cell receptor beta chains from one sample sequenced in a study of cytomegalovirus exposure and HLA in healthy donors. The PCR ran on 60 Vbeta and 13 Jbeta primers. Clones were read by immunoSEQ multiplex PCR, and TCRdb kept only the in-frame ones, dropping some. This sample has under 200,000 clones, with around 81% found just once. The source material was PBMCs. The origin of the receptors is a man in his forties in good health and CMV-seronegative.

For the CDR3, the DNA is TGTGCCAGCAGCTTGGGCCCGACAGGGGGCGTCGATGAAAAACTGTTTTTT. It is translated as CASSLGPTGGVDEKLFF. This chain connects TRBV5-4 to TRBJ1-4, with 10 bases lining up with TRBD1. CDR1 is SGHNT and CDR2 is YYREEE in the germline V gene (reference sequence). Trimming at V came to 0 bases and at J to 6 bases, leaving 8 bases not matched to a gene. The CDR3 length is 17 residues.

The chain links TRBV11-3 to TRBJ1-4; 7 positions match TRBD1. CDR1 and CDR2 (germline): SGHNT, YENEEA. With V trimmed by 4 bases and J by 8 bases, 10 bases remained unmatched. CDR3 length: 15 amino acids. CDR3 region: CASSSRGGGMEKLFF. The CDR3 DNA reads TGTGCCAGCAGCTCCCGCGGAGGGGGCATGGAAAAACTGTTTTTT.

The CDR3 loop is CASSRDRAHGYTF. DNA for the CDR3: TGTGCCAGCTCACGGGACAGGGCACATGGCTACACCTTC. This chain uses TRBV18 with TRBJ1-2; 9 bases align to TRBD1. Germline CDR1 reads KGHSH; CDR2 reads LQKENI. J lost 6 bases, V lost 4 bases, and 3 bases had no gene match. This CDR3 has 13 amino acids.

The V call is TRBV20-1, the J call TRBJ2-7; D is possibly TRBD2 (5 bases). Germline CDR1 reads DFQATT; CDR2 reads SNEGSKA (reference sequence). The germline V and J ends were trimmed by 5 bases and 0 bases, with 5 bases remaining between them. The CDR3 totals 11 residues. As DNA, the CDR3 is TGCAGTGCTGGGAGCTCCTACGAGCAGTACTTC. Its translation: CSAGSSYEQYF.

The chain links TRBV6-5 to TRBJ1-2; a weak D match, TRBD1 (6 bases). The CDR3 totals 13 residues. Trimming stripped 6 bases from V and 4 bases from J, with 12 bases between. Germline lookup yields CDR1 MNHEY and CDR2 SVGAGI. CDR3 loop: CASSYGQSYGYTF. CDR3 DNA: TGTGCCAGCAGCTATGGACAGTCCTATGGCTACACCTTC.

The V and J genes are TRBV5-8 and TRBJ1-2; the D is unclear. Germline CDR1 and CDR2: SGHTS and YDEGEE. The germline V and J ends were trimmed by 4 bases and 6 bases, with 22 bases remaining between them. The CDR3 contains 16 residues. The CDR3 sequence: CASSRTGSRRGNGYTF. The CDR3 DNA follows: TGTGCCAGCAGCAGGACGGGATCAAGAAGAGGGAATGGCTACACCTTC.

DNA of the CDR3: TGTGCCAGTACCCCAGGACTAGCGGGGGGTTTTAATGAGCAGTTCTTC. Protein product: CASTPGLAGGFNEQFF. This chain links TRBV19 with TRBJ2-1; 14 bases line up with TRBD2. Germline CDR1 reads LNHDA; CDR2 reads SQIVND (reference sequence). The CDR3 has 16 amino acids. V dropped 7 bases and J dropped 7; count of bases not matched to a gene: 9.

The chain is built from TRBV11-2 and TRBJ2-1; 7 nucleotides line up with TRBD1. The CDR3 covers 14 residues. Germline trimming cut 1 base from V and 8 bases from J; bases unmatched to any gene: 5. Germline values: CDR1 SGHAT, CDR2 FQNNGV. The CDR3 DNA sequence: TGTGCCAGCAGCTTAGGACAGGGACGGGATGAGCAGTTCTTC. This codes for CASSLGQGRDEQFF.

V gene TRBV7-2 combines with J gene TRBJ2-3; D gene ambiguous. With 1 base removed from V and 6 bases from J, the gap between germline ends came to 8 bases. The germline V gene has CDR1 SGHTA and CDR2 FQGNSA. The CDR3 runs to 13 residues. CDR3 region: CASSLGWRDTQYF. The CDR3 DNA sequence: TGTGCCAGCAGCTTAGGATGGCGGGATACGCAGTATTTT.

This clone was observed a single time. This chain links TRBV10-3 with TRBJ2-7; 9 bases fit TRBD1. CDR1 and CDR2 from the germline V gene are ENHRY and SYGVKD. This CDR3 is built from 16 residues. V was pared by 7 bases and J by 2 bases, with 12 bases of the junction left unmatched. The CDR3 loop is CAIKGSGTGRPYEQYF. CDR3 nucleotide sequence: TGTGCCATCAAGGGCTCCGGGACAGGGCGACCCTACGAGCAGTACTTC.